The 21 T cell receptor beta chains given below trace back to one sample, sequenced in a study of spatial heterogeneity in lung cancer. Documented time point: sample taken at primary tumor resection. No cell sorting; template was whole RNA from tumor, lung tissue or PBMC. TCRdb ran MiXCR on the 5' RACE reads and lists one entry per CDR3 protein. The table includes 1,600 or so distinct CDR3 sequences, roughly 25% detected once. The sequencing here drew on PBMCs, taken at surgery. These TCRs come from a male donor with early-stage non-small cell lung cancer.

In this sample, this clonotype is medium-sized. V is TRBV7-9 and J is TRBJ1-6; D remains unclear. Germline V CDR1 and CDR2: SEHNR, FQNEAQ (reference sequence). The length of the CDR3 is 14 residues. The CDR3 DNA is TGTGCGGTGGAGGGCGAGTCTGGAAGATCACCCCTCCACTTT. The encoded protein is CAVEGESGRSPLHF.

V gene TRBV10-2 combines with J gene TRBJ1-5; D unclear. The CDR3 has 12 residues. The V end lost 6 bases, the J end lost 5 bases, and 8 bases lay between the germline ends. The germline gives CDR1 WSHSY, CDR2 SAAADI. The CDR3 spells CASSPSYQPQHF. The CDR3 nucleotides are TGCGCCAGCAGCCCCTCCTATCAGCCCCAGCATTTT.

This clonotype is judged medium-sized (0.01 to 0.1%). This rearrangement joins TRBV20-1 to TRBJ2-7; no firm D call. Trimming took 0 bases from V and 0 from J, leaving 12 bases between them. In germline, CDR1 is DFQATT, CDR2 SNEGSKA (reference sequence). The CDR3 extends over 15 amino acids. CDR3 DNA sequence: TGCAGTGCTAGAGATTATGGGCGGCACTCCTACGAGCAGTACTTC. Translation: CSARDYGRHSYEQYF.

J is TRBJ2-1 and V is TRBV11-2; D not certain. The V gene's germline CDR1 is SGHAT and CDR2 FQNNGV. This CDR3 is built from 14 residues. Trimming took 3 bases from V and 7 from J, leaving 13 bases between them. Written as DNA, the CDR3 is TGTGCCAGCAGCTTTGCCCTGAGTAATAATGAGCAGTTCTTC. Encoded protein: CASSFALSNNEQFF.

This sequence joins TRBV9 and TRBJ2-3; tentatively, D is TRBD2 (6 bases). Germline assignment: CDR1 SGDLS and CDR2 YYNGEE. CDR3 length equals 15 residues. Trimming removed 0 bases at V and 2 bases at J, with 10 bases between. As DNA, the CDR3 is TGTGCCAGCAGCGTAGAGCTAGCGCCCACAGATACGCAGTATTTT. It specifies CASSVELAPTDTQYF.

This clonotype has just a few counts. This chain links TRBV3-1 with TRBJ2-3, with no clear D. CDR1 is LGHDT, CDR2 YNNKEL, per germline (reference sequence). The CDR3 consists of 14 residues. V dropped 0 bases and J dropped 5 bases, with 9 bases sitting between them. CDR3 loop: CASSQEVPRDTQYF. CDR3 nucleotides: TGTGCCAGCAGCCAAGAGGTCCCGAGAGATACGCAGTATTTT.

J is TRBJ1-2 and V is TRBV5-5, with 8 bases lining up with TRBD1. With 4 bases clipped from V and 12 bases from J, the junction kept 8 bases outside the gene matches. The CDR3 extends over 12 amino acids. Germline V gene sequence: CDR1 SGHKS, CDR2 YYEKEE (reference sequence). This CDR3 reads CASSPRTGRDTF. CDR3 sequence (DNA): TGTGCCAGCAGCCCAAGGACAGGGCGGGACACCTTC.

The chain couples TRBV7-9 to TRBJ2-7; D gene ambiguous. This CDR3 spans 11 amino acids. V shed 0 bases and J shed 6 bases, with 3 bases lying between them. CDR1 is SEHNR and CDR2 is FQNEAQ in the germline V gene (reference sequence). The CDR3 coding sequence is TGTGCCAGCAGCTTAGCACGCGAGCAGTACTTC. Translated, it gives CASSLAREQYF.

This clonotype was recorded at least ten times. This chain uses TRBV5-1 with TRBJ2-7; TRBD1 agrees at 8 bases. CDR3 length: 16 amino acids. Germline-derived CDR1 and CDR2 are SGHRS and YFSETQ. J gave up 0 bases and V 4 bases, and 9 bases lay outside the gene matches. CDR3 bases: TGCGCCAGCAGCAGCCCTGCCGGACAGGGCTCCTACGAGCAGTACTTC. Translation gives CASSSPAGQGSYEQYF.

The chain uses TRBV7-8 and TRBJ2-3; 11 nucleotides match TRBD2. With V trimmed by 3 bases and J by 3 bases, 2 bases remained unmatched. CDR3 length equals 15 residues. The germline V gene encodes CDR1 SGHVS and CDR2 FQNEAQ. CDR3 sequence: CASSLTSGATDTQYF. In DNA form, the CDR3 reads TGTGCCAGCAGCTTGACTAGCGGGGCTACAGATACGCAGTATTTT.

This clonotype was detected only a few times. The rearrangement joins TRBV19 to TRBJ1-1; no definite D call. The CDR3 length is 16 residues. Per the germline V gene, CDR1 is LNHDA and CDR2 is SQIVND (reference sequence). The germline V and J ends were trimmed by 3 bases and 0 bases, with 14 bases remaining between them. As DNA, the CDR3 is TGTGCCAGTAGTATGGGAAGGGAGAGGGTGAACACTGAAGCTTTCTTT. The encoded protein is CASSMGRERVNTEAFF.

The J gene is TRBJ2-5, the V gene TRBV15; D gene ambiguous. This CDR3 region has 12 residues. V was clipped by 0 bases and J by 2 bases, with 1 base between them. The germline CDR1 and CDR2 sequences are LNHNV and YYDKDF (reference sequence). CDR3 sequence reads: CATSRDQETQYF. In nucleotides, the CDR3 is TGTGCCACCAGCAGAGATCAAGAGACCCAGTACTTC.

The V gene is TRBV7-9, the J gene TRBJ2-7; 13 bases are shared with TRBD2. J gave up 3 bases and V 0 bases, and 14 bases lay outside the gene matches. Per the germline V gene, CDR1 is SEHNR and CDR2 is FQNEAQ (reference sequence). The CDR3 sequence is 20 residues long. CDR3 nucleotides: TGTGCCAGCAGCTTAGCGCCGGGGACTAGCGGGATGAAGAGGAGCTACGAGCAGTACTTC. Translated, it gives CASSLAPGTSGMKRSYEQYF.

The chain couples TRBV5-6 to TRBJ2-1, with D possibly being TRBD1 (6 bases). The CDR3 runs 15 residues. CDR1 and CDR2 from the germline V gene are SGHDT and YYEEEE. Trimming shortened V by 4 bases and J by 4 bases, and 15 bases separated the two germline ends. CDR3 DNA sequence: TGTGCCAGCAGCCCCGGGACAACAGGGTACAATGAGCAGTTCTTC. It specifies CASSPGTTGYNEQFF.

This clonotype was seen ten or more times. CDR3 region: CASSTGGGAGANVLTF. DNA of the CDR3: TGTGCCAGCAGTACGGGTGGAGGGGCCGGGGCCAACGTCCTGACTTTC. The chain is built from TRBV6-2 or TRBV6-3 and TRBJ2-6, with a possible D match to TRBD2 (6 bases). The germline gives CDR1 MNHEY, CDR2 SVGEGT. CDR3 length equals 16 residues. With 5 bases removed from V and 4 bases from J, the gap between germline ends came to 15 bases.

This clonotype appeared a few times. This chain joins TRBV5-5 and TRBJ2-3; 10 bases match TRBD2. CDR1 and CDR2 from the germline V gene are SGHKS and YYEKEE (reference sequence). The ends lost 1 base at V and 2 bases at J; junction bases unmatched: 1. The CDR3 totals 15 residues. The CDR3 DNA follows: TGTGCCAGCAGCTTGACTAGCGGGGACACAGATACGCAGTATTTT. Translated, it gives CASSLTSGDTDTQYF.

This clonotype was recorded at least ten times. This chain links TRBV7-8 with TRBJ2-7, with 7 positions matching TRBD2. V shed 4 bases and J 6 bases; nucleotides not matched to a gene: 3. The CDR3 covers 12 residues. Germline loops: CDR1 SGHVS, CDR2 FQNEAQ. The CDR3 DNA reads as TGTGCCAGCAGCTCAGCGGGAAGCGAGCAGTACTTC. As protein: CASSSAGSEQYF.

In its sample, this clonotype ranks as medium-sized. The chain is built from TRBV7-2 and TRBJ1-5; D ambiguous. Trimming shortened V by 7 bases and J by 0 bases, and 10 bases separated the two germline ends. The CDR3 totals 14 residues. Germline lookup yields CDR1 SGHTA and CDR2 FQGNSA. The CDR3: CASTSINSNQPQHF. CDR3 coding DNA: TGTGCCAGCACCTCCATCAATAGCAATCAGCCCCAGCATTTT. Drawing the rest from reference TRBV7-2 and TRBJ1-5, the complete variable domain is GAGVSQSPSNKVTEKGKDVELRCDPISGHTALYWYRQSLGQGLEFLIYFQGNSAPDKSGLPSDRFSAERTGGSVSTLTIQRTQQEDSAVYLCASTSINSNQPQHFGDGTRLSIL.

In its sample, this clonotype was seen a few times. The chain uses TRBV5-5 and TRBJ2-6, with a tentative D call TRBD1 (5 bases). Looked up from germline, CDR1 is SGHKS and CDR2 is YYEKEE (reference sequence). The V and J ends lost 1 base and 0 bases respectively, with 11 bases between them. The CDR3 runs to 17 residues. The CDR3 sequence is CASSLMSGNSGANVLTF. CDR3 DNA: TGTGCCAGCAGCTTGATGTCAGGGAACTCTGGGGCCAACGTCCTGACTTTC.

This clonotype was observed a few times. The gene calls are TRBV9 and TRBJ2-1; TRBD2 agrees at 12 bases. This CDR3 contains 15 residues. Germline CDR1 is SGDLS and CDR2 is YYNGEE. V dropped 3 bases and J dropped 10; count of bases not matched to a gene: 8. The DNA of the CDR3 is TGTGCCAGCAGCGCGACTAGCGGGAGTTTAGGCGAGCAGTTCTTC. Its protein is CASSATSGSLGEQFF.

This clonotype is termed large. Here the CDR3 DNA reads TGCAGTGCTAGAGATGACCGACAGGACACCTATGGCTACACCTTC. It codes for CSARDDRQDTYGYTF. J is TRBJ1-2 and V is TRBV20-1, with D possibly matching TRBD1 (6 bases). The CDR3 is 15 residues long. V gave up 0 bases and J gave up 4 bases, with 15 bases separating them. Germline V gene sequence: CDR1 DFQATT, CDR2 SNEGSKA (reference sequence).